The 20 T cell receptor beta chains reported below all come from one sample, sequenced in a study of cytomegalovirus exposure and HLA in healthy donors. The primer mix had 60 Vbeta and 13 Jbeta primers. The method was immunoSEQ multiplex PCR; TCRdb's version includes in-frame clones alone and lacks a portion of them. The sample contains roughly 200,000 clones, roughly 74% of which appear only once. Sequencing was performed on PBMCs. The source of these receptors is a female donor in good health and CMV-seronegative.

The V call is TRBV29-1, the J call TRBJ1-2, with TRBD1 as a possible D gene (6 bases). Germline lookup yields CDR1 SQVTM and CDR2 ANQGSEA. The CDR3 is 12 residues long. Trimming pared 5 bases from V and 0 bases from J, leaving 7 bases between. The CDR3 region is CSVWTANYGYTF. CDR3 sequence (DNA): TGCAGCGTTTGGACAGCTAACTATGGCTACACCTTC. The full variable domain, in which reference TRBV29-1 and TRBJ1-2 provide the parts outside the CDR3, is SAVISQKPSRDICQRGTSLTIQCQVDSQVTMMFWYRQQPGQSLTLIATANQGSEATYESGFVIDKFPISRPNLTFSTLTVSNMSPEDSSIYLCSVWTANYGYTFGSGTRLTVV.

Of note for this clone: One end of the junction is discordant with germline, which a read error may explain. For the CDR3, the DNA is TGTTCCAGCAGCCATCAACAGGGGGTAGTCACTGAAGCTTTCTTT. Translation: CSSSHQQGVVTEAFF. J is TRBJ1-1 and V is TRBV7-9, with TRBD1 matching over 8 bases. The CDR3 has 15 amino acids. Germline V gives CDR1 SEHNR, CDR2 FQNEAQ (reference sequence).

The chain joins TRBV18 to TRBJ1-2; 7 bases match TRBD1. There are 14 residues in the CDR3. Germline assignment: CDR1 KGHSH and CDR2 LQKENI. V dropped 2 bases and J dropped 8; count of bases not matched to a gene: 8. CDR3 sequence (DNA): TGTGCCAGCTCACCAAGACAGGGTTTAGGAGGCTACACCTTC. This translates into CASSPRQGLGGYTF. The full variable domain, with the rest looked up from reference TRBV18 and TRBJ1-2, is NAGVMQNPRHLVRRRGQEARLRCSPMKGHSHVYWYRQLPEEGLKFMVYLQKENIIDESGMPKERFSAEFPKEGPSILRIQQVVRGDSAAYFCASSPRQGLGGYTFGSGTRLTVV.

J is TRBJ1-6 and V is TRBV2; D call uncertain. Trimming cost V 4 bases and J 6 bases, with 13 bases left between them. The CDR3 sequence is 15 residues long. Germline CDR1 reads SNHLY; CDR2 reads FYNNEI. Here the CDR3 reads CASSGWASINSPLHF. The DNA for the CDR3 is TGTGCCAGCAGTGGGTGGGCCTCCATTAATTCACCCCTCCACTTT.

J is TRBJ2-1 and V is TRBV7-3; 11 bases align to TRBD2. CDR1 and CDR2 from the germline V gene are SGHTA and FQGTGA. This CDR3 region has 15 residues. V shed 3 bases, J shed 9 bases, and the junction held 7 bases outside the gene matches. CDR3 sequence: CASSFSGRASGEQFF. CDR3 bases: TGTGCCAGCAGCTTTAGCGGGAGGGCCTCCGGTGAGCAGTTCTTC. Based on the CDR3 plus reference TRBV7-3 and TRBJ2-1, the full variable domain is GAGVSQTPSNKVTEKGKYVELRCDPISGHTALYWYRQSLGQGPEFLIYFQGTGAADDSGLPNDRFFAVRPEGSVSTLKIQRTERGDSAVYLCASSFSGRASGEQFFGPGTRLTVL.

The gene calls are TRBV2 and TRBJ2-2; 7 bases align to TRBD1. From germline, CDR1 is SNHLY and CDR2 FYNNEI. The CDR3 covers 15 residues. J gave up 3 bases and V 6 bases, and 7 bases lay outside the gene matches. The CDR3 sequence is CASRGQLRDTGELFF. CDR3 sequence (DNA): TGTGCCAGCAGGGGACAGCTGAGGGACACCGGGGAGCTGTTTTTT.

The rearrangement uses TRBV6-5 and TRBJ2-2; 10 bases fit TRBD2. V gave up 4 bases and J gave up 7 bases; unmatched junction bases: 6. This CDR3 has 15 amino acids. In germline, CDR1 is MNHEY, CDR2 SVGAGI. The CDR3 spells CASSSWGLANGELFF. DNA of the CDR3: TGTGCCAGCAGTTCTTGGGGACTAGCGAACGGGGAGCTGTTTTTT.

The V call is TRBV30, the J call TRBJ2-7; weak D call: TRBD2 (5 bases). The V gene lost 2 bases and the J gene lost 6 bases, with 14 bases spanning the gap. This CDR3 comprises 13 residues. Germline CDR1 and CDR2: GTSNPN and SVGIG (reference sequence). CDR3 bases: TGTGCCTGGAGTCCCGGGCCCCTAGCCGAGCAGTACTTC. As protein: CAWSPGPLAEQYF.

The chain is built from TRBV6-5 and TRBJ2-7, with a possible D match to TRBD1 (5 bases). Trimming shortened V by 0 bases and J by 5 bases, and 14 bases separated the two germline ends. The CDR3 is made up of 15 amino acids. Germline V gene data show CDR1 as MNHEY and CDR2 as SVGAGI. CDR3 coding DNA: TGTGCCAGCAGTTACTCTAGGTGGGCAGGGCACGAGCAGTACTTC. It specifies CASSYSRWAGHEQYF.

V is TRBV11-2 and J is TRBJ1-1; tentatively, D is TRBD1 (5 bases). The CDR3 extends over 16 amino acids. Trimming left V 5 bases short and J 4 bases short, with 20 bases between. CDR1 SGHAT and CDR2 FQNNGV come from the germline V gene. This chain's CDR3 is CASSPGHRFGSTEAFF. In DNA, the CDR3 is TGTGCCAGCAGCCCCGGACACAGGTTTGGAAGCACTGAAGCTTTCTTT.

The chain recombines TRBV6-5 with TRBJ1-2; D is unresolved. The CDR3 covers 13 residues. Looked up from germline, CDR1 is MNHEY and CDR2 is SVGAGI. The V end lost 2 bases, the J end lost 3 bases, and 7 bases lay between the germline ends. The CDR3 protein is CASSYTRDYGYTF. Written as DNA, the CDR3 is TGTGCCAGCAGTTACACCCGCGACTATGGCTACACCTTC.

The V and J genes are TRBV6-5 and TRBJ1-1, with TRBD1 matching over 9 bases. This CDR3 has 16 residues. J lost 2 bases, V lost 3 bases, and 7 bases had no gene match. Germline CDR1 is MNHEY and CDR2 is SVGAGI. The CDR3: CASSYRGQGRNTEAFF. CDR3 nucleotide sequence: TGTGCCAGCAGTTATCGCGGACAGGGGAGAAACACTGAAGCTTTCTTT.

The rearrangement joins TRBV5-4 to TRBJ2-7; D is perhaps TRBD2 (7 bases). V lost 0 bases, J lost 1 base, and 14 bases lay in between. The length of the CDR3 is 16 residues. Germline CDR1 SGHNT, CDR2 YYREEE (reference sequence). The CDR3 spells CASSLGRGPDSYEQYF. As DNA, the CDR3 is TGTGCCAGCAGCTTGGGGCGGGGGCCCGATTCCTACGAGCAGTACTTC.

In its sample, this clone was seen a few times. Written as DNA, the CDR3 is TGTGCCAGCAGAGGACAGGTTCGTGAAAAACTGTTTTTT. It specifies CASRGQVREKLFF. V gene TRBV2 combines with J gene TRBJ1-4; 7 positions match TRBD1. The V segment lost 6 bases and the J segment 7 bases; nucleotides outside the gene matches: 5. The CDR3 has 13 amino acids. Germline V gives CDR1 SNHLY, CDR2 FYNNEI.

On this clone itself: Germline is not matched at one junction end, which may reflect a read error. DNA of the CDR3: TGTTCCAGCAGCTCAATTAGCGGGGCTATTCCCTACGAGCAGTACTTC. Its translation is CSSSSISGAIPYEQYF. The V and J genes are TRBV7-9 and TRBJ2-7, with TRBD2 identical over 8 bases. The CDR3 is 16 amino acids. Germline loops: CDR1 SEHNR, CDR2 FQNEAQ (reference sequence). The entire variable domain, with the rest obtained from reference TRBV7-9 and TRBJ2-7, is as follows: DTGVSQNPRHKITKRGQNVTFRCDPISEHNRLYWYRQTLGQGPEFLTYFQNEAQLEKSRLLSDRFSAERPKGSFSTLEIQRTEQGDSAMYLCSSSSISGAIPYEQYFGPGTRLTVT.

The chain recombines TRBV4-1 with TRBJ2-3, with 9 bases identical to TRBD2. The junction had 3 bases not matched to a gene; V was cut back by 6 bases and J by 5 bases. This CDR3 is built from 13 residues. Germline V gene data show CDR1 as MGHRA and CDR2 as YSYEKL. The CDR3 loop is CASRRGGGDTQYF. CDR3 DNA sequence: TGCGCCAGCAGGCGGGGGGGCGGAGATACGCAGTATTTT.

V gene TRBV10-3 combines with J gene TRBJ2-1; 9 bases are a match to TRBD1. CDR1 ENHRY and CDR2 SYGVKD come from the germline V gene. Losses at the gene ends were 1 base for V and 9 bases for J; bases not matched to a gene: 7. There are 15 residues in the CDR3. This CDR3 reads CAISEYGQGISEQFF. The CDR3 DNA is TGTGCCATCAGTGAGTACGGACAGGGGATCTCTGAGCAGTTCTTC.

The V and J genes are TRBV6-5 and TRBJ1-6; D call uncertain. The V and J ends lost 6 bases and 7 bases respectively, with 10 bases between them. Germline loops: CDR1 MNHEY, CDR2 SVGAGI. The CDR3 consists of 13 residues. Written as DNA, the CDR3 is TGTGCCAGCAGACGGGAGTCCAATTCACCCCTCCACTTT. It specifies CASRRESNSPLHF.

This sequence joins TRBV7-8 and TRBJ2-7; D might be TRBD2 (6 bases). The CDR3 runs to 13 residues. V lost 3 bases and J 6 bases, leaving 12 bases between the germline ends. Germline assignment: CDR1 SGHVS and CDR2 FQNEAQ. CDR3 in amino acids: CASSFNQGGEQYF. Written as DNA, the CDR3 is TGTGCCAGCAGCTTCAATCAGGGAGGCGAGCAGTACTTC.

V usage is TRBV9 and J usage is TRBJ2-2; TRBD2 aligns across 7 bases. CDR3 length: 15 amino acids. V gave up 6 bases and J gave up 0 bases; unmatched junction bases: 5. Germline CDR1 is SGDLS and CDR2 is YYNGEE. CDR3 nucleotides: TGTGCCAGCACAACGGGGGGAGCGAACACCGGGGAGCTGTTTTTT. This translates into CASTTGGANTGELFF. The full variable domain, in which reference TRBV9 and TRBJ2-2 provide the parts outside the CDR3, is DSGVTQTPKHLITATGQRVTLRCSPRSGDLSVYWYQQSLDQGLQFLIQYYNGEERAKGNILERFSAQQFPDLHSELNLSSLELGDSALYFCASTTGGANTGELFFGEGSRLTVL.